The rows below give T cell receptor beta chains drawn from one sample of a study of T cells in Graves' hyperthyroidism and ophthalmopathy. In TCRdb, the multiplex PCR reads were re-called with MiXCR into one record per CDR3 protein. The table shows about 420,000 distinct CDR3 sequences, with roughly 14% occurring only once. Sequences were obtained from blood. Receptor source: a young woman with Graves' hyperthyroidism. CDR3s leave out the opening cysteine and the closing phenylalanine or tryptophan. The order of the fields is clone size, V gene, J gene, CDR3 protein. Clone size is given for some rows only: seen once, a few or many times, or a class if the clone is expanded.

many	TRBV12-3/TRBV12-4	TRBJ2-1	ASTLRHCNEQF
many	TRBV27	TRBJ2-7	ASSLKGTASTYEQY
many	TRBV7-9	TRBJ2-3	ASNSGIGTDTQY
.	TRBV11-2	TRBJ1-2	ASSLSREGVYGYT
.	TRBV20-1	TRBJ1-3	SARAQGIRNTIY
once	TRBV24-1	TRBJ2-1	ATSDLPGVRGYNEQF
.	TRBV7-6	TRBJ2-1	ASSSLPGWAGDRYNEQF
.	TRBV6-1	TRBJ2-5	ASSGERVDQETQY
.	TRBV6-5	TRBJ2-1	ASSYSTGLLSHEQF
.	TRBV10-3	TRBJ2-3	AISSGFSDTQY
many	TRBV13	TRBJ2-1	ASSLETTSETSGNEQF
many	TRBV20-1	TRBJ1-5	SARDDRGGSQPQH
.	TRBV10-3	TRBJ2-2	ASGTGVNTGELF
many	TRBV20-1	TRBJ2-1	SAVSGVYNEQF
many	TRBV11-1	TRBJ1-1	ASSLLDQGVKAEAF
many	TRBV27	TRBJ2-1	ASSRDRPFGNEQF
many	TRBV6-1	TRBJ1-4	ASIPDGGYEKLF
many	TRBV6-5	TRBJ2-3	ASSLSTGTSADTQY
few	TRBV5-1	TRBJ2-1	ASSRSSDRGPTGRNEQF
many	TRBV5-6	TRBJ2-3	ASSLEEGPTPRGTQY
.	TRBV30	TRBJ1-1	AWRPGGASGNTEAF
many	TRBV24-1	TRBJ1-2	ATSDPRTGMGYGYT
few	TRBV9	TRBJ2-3	ASSVGLADTDTQY
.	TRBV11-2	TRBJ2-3	ASSLGGGDYSTDTQY
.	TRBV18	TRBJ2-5	ASSPLAGPLQETQY
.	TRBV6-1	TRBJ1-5	ASSNGGPNQPQH
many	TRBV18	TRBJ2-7	ASSPPDRAYEQY
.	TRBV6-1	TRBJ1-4	ASSEGQGAGRTNEKLF
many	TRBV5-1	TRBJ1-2	ASSLDTGMDGYT
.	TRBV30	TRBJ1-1	AWGRDRNTEAF
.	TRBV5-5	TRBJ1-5	ASSPREGSLDQPQH
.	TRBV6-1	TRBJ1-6	ASSESTGILDSPLH
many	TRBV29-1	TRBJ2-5	SVVRDKAETQY
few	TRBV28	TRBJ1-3	ASPDGAAGNTIY
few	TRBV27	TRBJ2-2	ASSLQSHTGELF
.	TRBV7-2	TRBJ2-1	ASSLLSVNEQF
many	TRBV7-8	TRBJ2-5	ASSLWGSVRQETQY
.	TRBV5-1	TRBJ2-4	ASSLGTGGDIQY
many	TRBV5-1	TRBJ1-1	ASSWYSINYEAF
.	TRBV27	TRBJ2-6	ASREGAGANVLT
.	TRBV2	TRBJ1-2	ASSGLRNREYSPYGYT
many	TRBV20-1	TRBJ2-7	SARDSPGTLKLDEQY
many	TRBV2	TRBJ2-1	ATPTAGGWDEQF
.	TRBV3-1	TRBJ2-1	ASTSEGAGQHNEQF
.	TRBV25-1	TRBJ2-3	TSSDRGGLAGGKQY
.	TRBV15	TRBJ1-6	ATSKNSPLH
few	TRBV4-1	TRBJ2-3	ASSQGSAGGQY
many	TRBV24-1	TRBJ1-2	ATSDGGENYGYT
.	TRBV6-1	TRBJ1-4	ASSLRPGRNEKLF
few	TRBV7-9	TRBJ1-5	ASSLGQGGPQH
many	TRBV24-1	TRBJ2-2	ATSDLRAPNTGELF
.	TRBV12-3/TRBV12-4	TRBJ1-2	ASTWGGAGGYT
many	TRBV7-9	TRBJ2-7	ASSLIGSSFREQY